Listed below are T cell receptor beta chains from one sample, sequenced in a study of identical twins. TCRdb processed the 5' RACE reads anew with MiXCR; each CDR3 protein has one entry. This sample has fewer than 550,000 distinct CDR3 sequences, with roughly an eighth found just once. These data were also filed under a second study, of yellow fever vaccine responses in identical twins.

The sequenced sample consisted of CD4+ T cells sorted from blood. These receptors all stem from a woman younger than 35 in good health. Both conserved end residues are part of each CDR3. Fields, in order: clone size, V gene, J gene, D gene, CDR3 DNA, CDR3 protein. The D gene is left open where the match is weak. Clone size is not always given. Where it is, it says once, few, many or a class for expanded clones.

few	TRBV7-2	TRBJ2-7	TRBD1	TGTGCCAGCAGCTTTGCCGGGACAGGGCGCGAGCAGTACTTC	CASSFAGTGREQYF
once	TRBV18	TRBJ1-6	TRBD1	TGTGCCAGCTCACCACCAACAGGGGGAGATAATTCACCCCTCCACTTT	CASSPPTGGDNSPLHF
.	TRBV5-1	TRBJ2-2	.	TGCGCCAGCAGCTTGCTAGCGCTTAACACCGGGGAGCTGTTTTTT	CASSLLALNTGELFF
few	TRBV7-2	TRBJ1-5	.	TGTGCCAGCAGCTGGCGGGATAGCAATCAGCCCCAGCATTTT	CASSWRDSNQPQHF
few	TRBV7-6	TRBJ1-1	.	TGTGCCAGCAGCTTCCGGCACGGGAACACTGAAGCTTTCTTT	CASSFRHGNTEAFF
.	TRBV4-3	TRBJ2-7	.	TGCGCCAGCAGCCAACTCAGACTGGGAAGTTACGAGCAGTACTTC	CASSQLRLGSYEQYF
.	TRBV20-1	TRBJ2-3	.	TGCAGTGCTAGAGACCGGAAAAGACCCACAGATACGCAGTATTTT	CSARDRKRPTDTQYF
.	TRBV12-5	TRBJ2-3	TRBD2	TGTGCTAGTGGTATACCGGGAGGGGATACGCAGTATTTT	CASGIPGGDTQYF
.	TRBV2	TRBJ2-3	TRBD1	TGTGCCAGCAGTGATGGAGACAGGGACACAGATACGCAGTATTTT	CASSDGDRDTDTQYF
few	TRBV6-2/TRBV6-3	TRBJ2-3	TRBD1	TGTGCCAGCAGCGGGGGACAGGGGACGCAGTATTTT	CASSGGQGTQYF
few	TRBV15	TRBJ2-5	TRBD2	TGTGCCACCAGCAGAGTTTTGACTAGCGGGAGGAGGCAAGAGACCCAGTACTTC	CATSRVLTSGRRQETQYF
few	TRBV12-3/TRBV12-4	TRBJ2-3	TRBD1	TGTGCCAGCAACCCTTCCGGGACAGGGGTCGTTTTATACACAGATACGCAGTATTTT	CASNPSGTGVVLYTDTQYF
.	TRBV12-3/TRBV12-4	TRBJ1-2	TRBD1	TGTGTCAGCAGTTCCCACCGGGACAGGGGCCGGGGCTACACCTTC	CVSSSHRDRGRGYTF
.	TRBV2	TRBJ2-1	.	TGTGCCAGCGCGGGACTCCGGGAGTTAAATGAGCAGTTCTTC	CASAGLRELNEQFF
few	TRBV7-3	TRBJ2-1	TRBD2	TGTGCCAGCAGCTTAAAAGGGCTAGCGGACTACAATGAGCAGTTCTTC	CASSLKGLADYNEQFF
many	TRBV4-1	TRBJ2-2	.	TGCGCCAGCAGCCTTCTGGACCTTCGGGGTTCGAACACCGGGGAGCTGTTTTTT	CASSLLDLRGSNTGELFF
few	TRBV25-1	TRBJ2-3	.	TGTGCCAGCAGTGAAAATAGGGGGAACACAGATACGCAGTATTTT	CASSENRGNTDTQYF
.	TRBV5-6	TRBJ2-4	.	TGTGCCAGCAGCCCCGGGCGGAAAAACATTCAGTACTTC	CASSPGRKNIQYF
few	TRBV20-1	TRBJ2-2	TRBD2	TGCAGTGCTAGGTCGGCGGGAGTAGGAGGGACCGGGGAGCTGTTTTTT	CSARSAGVGGTGELFF
.	TRBV20-1	TRBJ2-3	.	TGCAGTGCTAGAGCCCCCCGAGGGATAAGCACAGATACGCAGTATTTT	CSARAPRGISTDTQYF
.	TRBV6-1	TRBJ2-2	TRBD1	TGTGCCAGCACCATAACAGGGGTACCCGGGGAGCTGTTTTTT	CASTITGVPGELFF
.	TRBV28	TRBJ2-7	TRBD1	TGTGCCAGCATCCCTCCGGGACAGGGGTACGAGCAGTACTTC	CASIPPGQGYEQYF
.	TRBV11-2	TRBJ2-1	TRBD2	TGTGCCAGCAGCGGCCGGACTAGCGGGGTTGGCAATGAGCAGTTCTTC	CASSGRTSGVGNEQFF
few	TRBV4-2	TRBJ2-1	.	TGTGCCAGCAGCGTGGACCCACGGGACAATGAGCAGTTCTTC	CASSVDPRDNEQFF
.	TRBV7-6	TRBJ2-5	.	TGTGCCAGCAGCAAACTCCCGAGTCTCCAAGAGACCCAGTACTTC	CASSKLPSLQETQYF
few	TRBV19	TRBJ2-3	.	TGTGCCAGTAGTGACCAGCGCGCAGGGGCGAAGATAGATACGCAGTATTTT	CASSDQRAGAKIDTQYF
.	TRBV6-6	TRBJ2-7	.	TGTGCCAGCAACTTAGGGGTGGGGGAGCAGTACTTC	CASNLGVGEQYF
.	TRBV28	TRBJ2-2	.	TGTGCCACCCCTTCCGAAACGAACACCGGGGAGCTGTTTTTT	CATPSETNTGELFF
many	TRBV12-3/TRBV12-4	TRBJ1-1	.	TGTGCCAGCAGACTTCAGGGAGGCACTGAAGCTTTCTTT	CASRLQGGTEAFF
.	TRBV12-3/TRBV12-4	TRBJ2-7	.	TGTGCCAGCAGTTTATCACAGTTTCTCTCCTACGAGCAGTACTTC	CASSLSQFLSYEQYF
few	TRBV5-1	TRBJ2-7	TRBD2	TGCGCCAGCAGCTGGACTAGCGGGGGGGTCTACGAGCAGTACTTC	CASSWTSGGVYEQYF
.	TRBV15	TRBJ2-5	TRBD1	TGTGCCACCAGCAGAGCACAGGGGGGGACCCAGTACTTC	CATSRAQGGTQYF
.	TRBV11-1	TRBJ2-1	TRBD2	TGTGCCAGCAGCCTCAAAGGGGAGACTAGCGGGAGAGTTAACAATGAGCAGTTCTTC	CASSLKGETSGRVNNEQFF
.	TRBV2	TRBJ2-1	.	TGTGCCAGCAGTGAACTGGTCAGCAGTAATGAGCAGTTCTTC	CASSELVSSNEQFF
many	TRBV12-3/TRBV12-4	TRBJ2-1	TRBD2	TGTGCCAGCCTCGGACTAGCGGTACTCGGGCTCAATGAGCAGTTCTTC	CASLGLAVLGLNEQFF
many	TRBV12-3/TRBV12-4	TRBJ2-1	.	TGTGCCAGCAGTTTTTGGACACTTTCCTACAATGAGCAGTTCTTC	CASSFWTLSYNEQFF
many	TRBV20-1	TRBJ2-7	TRBD1	TGCAGTGCTAGAGATGGACAGGGAAGTACCTACGAGCAGTACTTC	CSARDGQGSTYEQYF
.	TRBV29-1	TRBJ2-5	.	TGCAGCGTTGAATTCCGGGGTTGGATGGAGACCCAGTACTTC	CSVEFRGWMETQYF
few	TRBV24-1	TRBJ1-1	.	TGTGCCACCAGTGACGGAGTGTACACTGAAGCTTTCTTT	CATSDGVYTEAFF
few	TRBV5-5	TRBJ1-1	.	TGTGCCAGCGCTAAGGGGACGCTGGGGGGAAACACTGAAGCTTTCTTT	CASAKGTLGGNTEAFF
.	TRBV7-8	TRBJ1-2	.	TGTGCCAGCAGCTTTAGTGCGGGCTATGGCTACACCTTC	CASSFSAGYGYTF
few	TRBV29-1	TRBJ2-5	.	TGCAGCGTTGTGGCGAAACCCCAAGAGACCCAGTACTTC	CSVVAKPQETQYF
few	TRBV25-1	TRBJ1-5	.	TGTGCCAGCAAGGCCCCGGGGTTCAATCAGCCCCAGCATTTT	CASKAPGFNQPQHF
.	TRBV5-1	TRBJ2-1	TRBD2	TGCGCCAGCAGCTTGGGGGCTAGCGGGAACAATGAGCAGTTCTTC	CASSLGASGNNEQFF
.	TRBV18	TRBJ2-1	TRBD2	TGTGCCAGCTCACCTACTAGCGGGAGTCTGAATGAGCAGTTCTTC	CASSPTSGSLNEQFF
many	TRBV20-1	TRBJ2-7	TRBD2	TGCAGTGCTGACCCTAGCGGGGGGTCCTACGAGCAGTACTTC	CSADPSGGSYEQYF
few	TRBV15	TRBJ2-7	TRBD2	TGTGCCACCAGCAGGGACGTAGCGGGGCGCGAGCAGTACTTC	CATSRDVAGREQYF
.	TRBV29-1	TRBJ2-7	TRBD2	TGCAGCGTTGAACAAAGAGCCGGGACTAGCGGCCACGAGCAGTACTTC	CSVEQRAGTSGHEQYF
few	TRBV9	TRBJ2-3	.	TGTGCCAGCAGCGCATCCCGGATCCTATCCACAGATACGCAGTATTTT	CASSASRILSTDTQYF
many	TRBV29-1	TRBJ2-1	.	TGCAGTCTCAAGGGAAACAATGAGCAGTTCTTC	CSLKGNNEQFF
few	TRBV6-1	TRBJ2-3	TRBD1	TGTGCCAGCACATACAACCAGGGGGCAGATACGCAGTATTTT	CASTYNQGADTQYF